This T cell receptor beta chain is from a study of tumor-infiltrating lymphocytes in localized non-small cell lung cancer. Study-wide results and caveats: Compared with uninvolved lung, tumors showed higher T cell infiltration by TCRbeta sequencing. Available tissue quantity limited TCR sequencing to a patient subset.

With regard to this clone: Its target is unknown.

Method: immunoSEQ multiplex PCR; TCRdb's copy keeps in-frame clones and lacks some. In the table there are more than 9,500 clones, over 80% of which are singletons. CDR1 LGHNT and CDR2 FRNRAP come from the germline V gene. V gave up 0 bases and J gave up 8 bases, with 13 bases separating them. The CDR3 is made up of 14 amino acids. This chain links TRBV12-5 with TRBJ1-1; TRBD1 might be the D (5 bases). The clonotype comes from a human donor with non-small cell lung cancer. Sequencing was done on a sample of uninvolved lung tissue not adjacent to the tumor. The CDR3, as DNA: TGTGCTAGTGGTTTGGTAGAGGTGGGGACGGAAGCTTTCTTT. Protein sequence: CASGLVEVGTEAFF.